The 2 T cell receptor beta chains below were found in one sample sequenced in a study of blood T cells in healthy people across ages. Next came a second PCR, run for about 7 to 12 cycles, which used a sample-barcoded 5' primer along with a J-beta primer mix. TCRdb analysed the 5' RACE reads with MiXCR anew, one entry per CDR3 protein. Of 630,000 or so distinct CDR3 sequences detected, about 30% appear once; the ten largest clones hold around 16%. Sequencing was performed on blood. These receptors came from a woman older than 75 in good health.

This clonotype was seen many times. The chain carries TRBV30 and TRBJ2-1; D remains ambiguous. V lost 2 bases, J lost 6 bases, and 2 bases lay in between. Germline V CDR1 and CDR2: GTSNPN, SVGIG (reference sequence). This CDR3 comprises 10 residues. CDR3 loop: CAWSRNEQFF. DNA of the CDR3: TGTGCCTGGAGTCGCAATGAGCAGTTCTTC.

This clonotype showed up many times. J is TRBJ2-1 and V is TRBV6-1; tentatively, D is TRBD1 or TRBD2 (5 bases each). Trimming left V 5 bases short and J 7 bases short, with 9 bases between. Per the germline V gene, CDR1 is MNHNS and CDR2 is SASEGT. The CDR3 spans 12 residues. The CDR3 region has the DNA TGTGCCAGCAGTACGTGGGGGAATGAGCAGTTCTTC. Its translation: CASSTWGNEQFF.